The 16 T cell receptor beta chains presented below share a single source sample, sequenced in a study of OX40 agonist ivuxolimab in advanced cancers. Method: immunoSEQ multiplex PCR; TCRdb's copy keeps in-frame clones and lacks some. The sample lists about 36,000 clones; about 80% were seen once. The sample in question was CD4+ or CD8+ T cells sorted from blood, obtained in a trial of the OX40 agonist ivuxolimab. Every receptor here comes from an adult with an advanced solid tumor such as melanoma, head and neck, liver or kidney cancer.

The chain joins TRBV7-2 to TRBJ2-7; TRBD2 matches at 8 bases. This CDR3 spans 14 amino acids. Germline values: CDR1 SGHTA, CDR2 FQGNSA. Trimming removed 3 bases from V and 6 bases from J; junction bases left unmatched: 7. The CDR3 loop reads CASSLSAGGREQYV. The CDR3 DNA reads TGTGCCAGCAGCTTGAGCGCGGGGGGCCGCGAGCAGTACGTC.

Here the CDR3 reads CAWSVKPSGNTIYF. In DNA form, the CDR3 reads TGTGCCTGGAGTGTAAAACCCTCTGGAAACACCATATATTTT. This chain links TRBV30 with TRBJ1-3; D is uncertain. Germline V gene data show CDR1 as GTSNPN and CDR2 as SVGIG (reference sequence). V was trimmed by 0 bases and J by 0 bases, leaving 6 bases between them. The CDR3 covers 14 residues.

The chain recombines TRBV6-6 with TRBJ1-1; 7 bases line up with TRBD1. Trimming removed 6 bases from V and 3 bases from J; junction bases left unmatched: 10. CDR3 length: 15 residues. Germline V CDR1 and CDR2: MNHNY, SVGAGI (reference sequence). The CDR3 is CASSQDRREDTEAFF. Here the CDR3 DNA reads TGTGCCAGCAGCCAGGACAGGAGAGAGGACACTGAAGCTTTCTTT.

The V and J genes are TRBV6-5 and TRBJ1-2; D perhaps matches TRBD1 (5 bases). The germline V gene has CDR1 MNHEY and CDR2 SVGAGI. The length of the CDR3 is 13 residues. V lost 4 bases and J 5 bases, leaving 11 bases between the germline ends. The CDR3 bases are TGTGCCAGCAGTTTAGCGGGGGGATATGGCTACACCTTC. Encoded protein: CASSLAGGYGYTF.

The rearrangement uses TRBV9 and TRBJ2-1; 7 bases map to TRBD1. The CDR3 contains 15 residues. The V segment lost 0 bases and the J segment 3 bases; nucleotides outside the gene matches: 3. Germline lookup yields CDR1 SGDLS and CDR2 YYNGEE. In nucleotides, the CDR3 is TGTGCCAGCAGCGTAGGAGGGGGCTTCTACAATGAGCAGTTCTTC. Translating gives CASSVGGGFYNEQFF.

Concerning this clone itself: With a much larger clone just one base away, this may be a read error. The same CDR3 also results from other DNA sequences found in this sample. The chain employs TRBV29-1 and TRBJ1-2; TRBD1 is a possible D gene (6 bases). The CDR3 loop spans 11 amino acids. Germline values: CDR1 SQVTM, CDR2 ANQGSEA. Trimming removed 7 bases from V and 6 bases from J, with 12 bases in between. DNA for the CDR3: TGCAGCGGGGAACAGGGAAATGGCTACACCTTC. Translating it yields CSGEQGNGYTF.

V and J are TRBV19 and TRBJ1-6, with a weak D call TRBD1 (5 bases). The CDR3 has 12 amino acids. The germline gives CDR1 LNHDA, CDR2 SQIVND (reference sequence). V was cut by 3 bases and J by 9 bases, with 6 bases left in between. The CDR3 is CASSMRGSPLHF. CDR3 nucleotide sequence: TGTGCCAGTAGTATGAGGGGTTCACCCCTCCACTTT.

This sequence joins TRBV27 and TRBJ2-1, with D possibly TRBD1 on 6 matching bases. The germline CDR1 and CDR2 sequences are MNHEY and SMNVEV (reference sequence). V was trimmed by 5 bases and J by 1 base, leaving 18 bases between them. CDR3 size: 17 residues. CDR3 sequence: CASSIITNRDSYNEQFF. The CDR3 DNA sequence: TGTGCCAGCAGTATCATAACAAACAGGGATTCCTACAATGAGCAGTTCTTC.

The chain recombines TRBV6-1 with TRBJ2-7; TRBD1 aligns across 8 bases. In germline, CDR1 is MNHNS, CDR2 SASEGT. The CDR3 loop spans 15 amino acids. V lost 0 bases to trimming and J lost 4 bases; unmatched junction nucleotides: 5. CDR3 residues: CASSEATGGPYEQYF. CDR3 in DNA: TGTGCCAGCAGTGAAGCCACAGGGGGTCCTTACGAGCAGTACTTC.

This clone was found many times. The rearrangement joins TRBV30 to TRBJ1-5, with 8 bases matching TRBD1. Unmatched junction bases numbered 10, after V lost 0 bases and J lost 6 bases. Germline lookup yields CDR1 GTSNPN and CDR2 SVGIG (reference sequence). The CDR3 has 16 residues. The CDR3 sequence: CAWSVRGQGAFQPQHF. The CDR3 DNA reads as TGTGCCTGGAGTGTACGGGGGCAGGGGGCTTTTCAGCCCCAGCATTTT.

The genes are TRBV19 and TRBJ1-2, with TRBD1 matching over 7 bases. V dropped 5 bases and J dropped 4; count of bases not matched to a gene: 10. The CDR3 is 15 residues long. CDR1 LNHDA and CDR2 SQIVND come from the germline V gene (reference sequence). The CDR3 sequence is CASSDPGTASYGYTF. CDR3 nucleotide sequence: TGTGCCAGTAGTGATCCCGGGACAGCCAGCTATGGCTACACCTTC.

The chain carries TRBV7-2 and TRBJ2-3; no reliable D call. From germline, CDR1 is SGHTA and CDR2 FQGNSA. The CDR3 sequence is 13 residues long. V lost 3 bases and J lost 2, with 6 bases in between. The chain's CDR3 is CASSLRLTDTQYF. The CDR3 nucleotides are TGTGCCAGCAGCTTGAGACTCACAGATACGCAGTATTTT.

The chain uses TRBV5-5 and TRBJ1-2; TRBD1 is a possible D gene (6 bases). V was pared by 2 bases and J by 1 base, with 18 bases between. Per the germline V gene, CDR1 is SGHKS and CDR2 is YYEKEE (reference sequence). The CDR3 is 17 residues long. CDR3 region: CASSFRGQRSRNYGYTF. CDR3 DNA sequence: TGTGCCAGCAGCTTCCGAGGACAGAGGTCCCGTAACTATGGCTACACCTTC.

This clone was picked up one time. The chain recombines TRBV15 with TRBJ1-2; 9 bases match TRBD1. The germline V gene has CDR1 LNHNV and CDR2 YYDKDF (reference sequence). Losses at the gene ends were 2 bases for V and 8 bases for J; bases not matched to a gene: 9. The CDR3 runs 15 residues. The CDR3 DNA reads TGTGCCACCAGCAGATCACAGGGGGCAGGTGAGGGCTACACCTTC. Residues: CATSRSQGAGEGYTF.

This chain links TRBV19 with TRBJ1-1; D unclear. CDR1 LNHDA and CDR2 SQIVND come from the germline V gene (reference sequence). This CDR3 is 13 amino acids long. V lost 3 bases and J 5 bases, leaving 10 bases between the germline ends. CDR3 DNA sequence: TGTGCCAGTAGTATTGTCTACGGGACTGAAGCTTTCTTT. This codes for CASSIVYGTEAFF.

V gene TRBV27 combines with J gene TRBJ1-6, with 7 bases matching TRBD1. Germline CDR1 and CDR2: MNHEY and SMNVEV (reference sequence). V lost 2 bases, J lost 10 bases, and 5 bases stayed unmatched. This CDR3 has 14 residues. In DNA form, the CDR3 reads TGTGCCAGCAGTTTAAGGCCAGGGGGGTCACCCCTCCACTTT. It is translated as CASSLRPGGSPLHF.